A single sample is the source of the 10 T cell receptor beta chains below, sequenced in a study of EBV T-cell therapy then PD-1 blockade in nasopharyngeal carcinoma (dated by TCRdb to the early 2020s). Per the publication, the treatment or condition label means: AdE1-LMPpoly-expanded autologous EBV-specific T-cell therapy followed by anti-PD-1 nivolumab. Libraries were built with the immunoSEQ multiplex PCR assay. Here the immuneACCESS table is served through TCRdb, limited to in-frame sequences with V and J called. Missing clones are a known gap in these copies; in checked studies unresolved V genes cover under half, and the rest lacks a known reason. The sample has 15,000 to 20,000 clones on record, approximately 88% of them singletons. The ten most abundant clones make up roughly 27% of the sample. No cognate antigen is known for these TCRs. The sample in question was CD8+ T cells from blood, obtained at day 0 from a patient whose treatment included autologous EBV-specific T cells and nivolumab. The source of these receptors is a man between 35 and 55 years old with nasopharyngeal carcinoma.

This clone was counted once. The chain has TRBV6-2 or TRBV6-3 and TRBJ2-4; 8 bases line up with TRBD1. Germline V gives CDR1 MNHEY, CDR2 SVGEGT. V shed 2 bases and J 0 bases; nucleotides not matched to a gene: 15. The CDR3 consists of 20 residues. This CDR3 is CASSYRPGQAILLAKNIQYF. The CDR3 DNA sequence: TGTGCCAGCAGTTACCGGCCGGGACAGGCCATTCTTTTAGCCAAAAACATTCAGTACTTC.

This rearrangement joins TRBV27 to TRBJ1-2; a possible D gene is TRBD1 (5 bases). The V end was cut by 3 bases, the J end by 7 bases, with 15 bases between. This CDR3 spans 14 amino acids. Per the germline V gene, CDR1 is MNHEY and CDR2 is SMNVEV (reference sequence). The CDR3 region has the DNA TGTGCCAGCAGTTTTAGGTCAGGGTTTGGTGGCTACACCTTC. Translation: CASSFRSGFGGYTF.

V usage is TRBV7-9 and J usage is TRBJ2-7; TRBD1 matches 7 bases. J lost 1 base, V lost 6 bases, and 3 bases had no gene match. CDR1 and CDR2 from the germline V gene are SEHNR and FQNEAQ (reference sequence). The CDR3 has 13 amino acids. The DNA of the CDR3 is TGTGCCAGCAGTTGGGACAGTTCCTACGAGCAGTACTTC. It codes for CASSWDSSYEQYF.

V gene TRBV11-3 combines with J gene TRBJ1-5, with 7 nucleotides matching TRBD1. The V gene's germline CDR1 is SGHNT and CDR2 YENEEA. V trimming: 5 bases; J trimming: 3 bases; junction bases outside the gene matches: 7. The CDR3 extends over 15 amino acids. Written as DNA, the CDR3 is TGTGCCAGCAGCGGGCATGACAGGGCCAATCAGCCCCAGCATTTT. It specifies CASSGHDRANQPQHF.

The chain recombines TRBV5-5 with TRBJ1-5; D not resolved. V was pared by 0 bases and J by 7 bases, with 11 bases between. This CDR3 region has 14 residues. Germline CDR1 is SGHKS and CDR2 is YYEKEE (reference sequence). The CDR3 spells CASSLVFGKQPQHF. As DNA, the CDR3 is TGTGCCAGCAGCTTGGTATTCGGGAAACAGCCCCAGCATTTT. Looking up the rest from reference TRBV5-5 and TRBJ1-5 gives the full variable domain: DAGVTQSPTHLIKTRGQQVTLRCSPISGHKSVSWYQQVLGQGPQFIFQYYEKEERGRGNFPDRFSARQFPNYSSELNVNALLLGDSALYLCASSLVFGKQPQHFGDGTRLSIL.

V usage is TRBV6-2 or TRBV6-3 and J usage is TRBJ2-7; TRBD2 matches 11 bases. Germline V gene sequence: CDR1 MNHEY, CDR2 SVGEGT. The CDR3 runs 17 residues. J gave up 7 bases and V 2 bases, and 13 bases lay outside the gene matches. CDR3 loop: CASSYEGLAAILREQYF. DNA of the CDR3: TGTGCCAGCAGTTACGAGGGACTAGCGGCCATTTTAAGGGAGCAGTACTTC.

This chain joins TRBV19 and TRBJ2-7, with 10 bases aligning to TRBD1. Germline V gene lookup returns CDR1 LNHDA and CDR2 SQIVND (reference sequence). The CDR3 has 14 amino acids. Trimming removed 3 bases from V and 3 bases from J; junction bases left unmatched: 2. The CDR3 DNA reads as TGTGCCAGTAGTATCGGGACAGGGGTCTACGAGCAGTACTTC. Protein product: CASSIGTGVYEQYF. The variable domain in full, completed from reference TRBV19 and TRBJ2-7, reads DGGITQSPKYLFRKEGQNVTLSCEQNLNHDAMYWYRQDPGQGLRLIYYSQIVNDFQKGDIAEGYSVSREKKESFPLTVTSAQKNPTAFYLCASSIGTGVYEQYFGPGTRLTVT.

The chain couples TRBV6-1 to TRBJ2-3, with 7 bases identical to TRBD1. With V trimmed by 1 base and J by 4 bases, 5 bases remained unmatched. CDR1 MNHNS and CDR2 SASEGT come from the germline V gene. CDR3 length equals 15 residues. CDR3 in DNA: TGTGCCAGCAGTGAAGGAAAAGGGGGCGCAGATACGCAGTATTTT. Protein sequence: CASSEGKGGADTQYF.

The chain couples TRBV30 to TRBJ2-7, with TRBD1 identical over 8 bases. With 3 bases clipped from V and 3 bases from J, the junction kept 10 bases outside the gene matches. This CDR3 is 15 amino acids long. CDR1 and CDR2 from the germline V gene are GTSNPN and SVGIG (reference sequence). The CDR3: CAWRPRQGSNYEQYF. CDR3 in DNA: TGTGCCTGGAGACCAAGACAGGGGAGTAACTACGAGCAGTACTTC.

The rearrangement joins TRBV3-1 (or the pseudogene TRBV3-2) to TRBJ2-1; D is ambiguous. Germline-derived CDR1 and CDR2 are LGHDT and YNNKEL (reference sequence). Between the trimmed V and J ends, which lost 4 bases and 0 bases, there was a span of 16 bases. The CDR3 spans 17 residues. The CDR3 nucleotides read TGTGCCAGCAGCCCGGAACTGGGCAGAAACTCCTACAATGAGCAGTTCTTC. Protein: CASSPELGRNSYNEQFF.